These 26 T cell receptor beta chains were sequenced from one sample in a study of blood T cell repertoires in COVID-19. The data were produced by immunoSEQ multiplex PCR, yet TCRdb's version contains in-frame clones alone and is incomplete. The sample contains approximately 670,000 clones, 80% to 90% of which appear only once. Material for sequencing was peripheral blood. These receptors were taken from a woman younger than 30 with acute or convalescent COVID-19.

The CDR3 sequence: CATSDRGYGYTF. In DNA form, the CDR3 reads TGTGCCACCTCTGACAGGGGCTATGGCTACACCTTC. The chain links TRBV6-5 to TRBJ1-2; 8 bases fit TRBD1. Germline V CDR1 and CDR2: MNHEY, SVGAGI. V gave up 10 bases and J gave up 4 bases; unmatched junction bases: 5. The CDR3 spans 12 residues.

The gene calls are TRBV24-1 and TRBJ2-3; D gene ambiguous. The germline CDR1 and CDR2 sequences are KGHDR and SFDVKD. The V and J ends lost 3 bases and 8 bases respectively, with 8 bases between them. CDR3 size: 12 residues. In DNA form, the CDR3 reads TGTGCCACCAGTGATGTTCTCGGTACGCAGTATTTT. As protein: CATSDVLGTQYF.

V usage is TRBV5-1 and J usage is TRBJ1-2, with 8 positions matching TRBD1. J lost 2 bases, V lost 4 bases, and 13 bases had no gene match. Germline lookup yields CDR1 SGHRS and CDR2 YFSETQ. The CDR3 runs to 17 residues. CDR3 amino acids: CASSHTLPGTGNYGYTF. As DNA, the CDR3 is TGCGCCAGCAGCCATACCCTACCCGGGACAGGCAACTATGGCTACACCTTC.

The chain uses TRBV7-2 and TRBJ1-5; D uncertain. Deletions cut 2 bases from V and 6 bases from J, with 5 bases between. CDR3 length: 12 residues. The V gene's germline CDR1 is SGHTA and CDR2 FQGNSA. The CDR3 nucleotides read TGTGCCAGCAGCTTAATCGGTCAGCCCCAGCATTTT. Its translation: CASSLIGQPQHF.

The CDR3 sequence is CASSRDRVSRDTEAFF. CDR3 sequence (DNA): TGTGCCAGCAGCCGGGACAGGGTCTCTAGGGACACTGAAGCTTTCTTT. The rearrangement links TRBV9 to TRBJ1-1; TRBD1 matches 9 bases. The V and J ends lost 4 bases and 3 bases, in that order; junction bases with no gene match: 10. The CDR3 contains 16 residues. CDR1 SGDLS and CDR2 YYNGEE come from the germline V gene.

This chain joins TRBV6-6 and TRBJ1-4, with D maybe TRBD1 (6 bases). This CDR3 has 14 amino acids. The germline CDR1 and CDR2 sequences are MNHNY and SVGAGI (reference sequence). With 6 bases removed from V and 4 bases from J, the gap between germline ends came to 12 bases. The CDR3 loop reads CASRSGQINEKLFF. The CDR3, as DNA: TGTGCCAGCAGATCTGGACAGATTAATGAAAAACTGTTTTTT.

The chain couples TRBV2 to TRBJ2-7; 12 bases fit TRBD1. The CDR3 loop spans 13 amino acids. The V and J ends lost 8 bases and 6 bases, in that order; junction bases with no gene match: 5. The germline V gene has CDR1 SNHLY and CDR2 FYNNEI. The CDR3 sequence: CASLGQGAGEQYF. CDR3 sequence (DNA): TGTGCCAGCCTGGGACAGGGGGCGGGCGAGCAGTACTTC.

This clone was detected only once. The chain employs TRBV14 and TRBJ2-2; D is perhaps TRBD2 (5 bases). Trimming shortened V by 3 bases and J by 4 bases, and 12 bases separated the two germline ends. CDR1 and CDR2 (germline): SGHDN, FVKESK. This CDR3 contains 15 residues. The CDR3 here is CASSQSYAGTGELFF. In nucleotides, the CDR3 is TGTGCCAGCAGCCAGTCGTACGCGGGCACCGGGGAGCTGTTTTTT.

The chain has TRBV14 and TRBJ1-3; D uncertain. Trimming cost V 0 bases and J 0 bases, with 6 bases left between them. In germline, CDR1 is SGHDN, CDR2 FVKESK. CDR3 length: 15 amino acids. The CDR3, as DNA: TGTGCCAGCAGCCAAGATCTGAGCTCTGGAAACACCATATATTTT. Its translation: CASSQDLSSGNTIYF. The full variable domain, with the rest looked up from reference TRBV14 and TRBJ1-3, is EAGVTQFPSHSVIEKGQTVTLRCDPISGHDNLYWYRRVMGKEIKFLLHFVKESKQDESGMPNNRFLAERTGGTYSTLKVQPAELEDSGVYFCASSQDLSSGNTIYFGEGSWLTVV.

The genes are TRBV6-4 and TRBJ2-3; D is uncertain. Trimming removed 3 bases from V and 0 bases from J, with 10 bases in between. This CDR3 is 15 amino acids long. Germline CDR1 is MRHNA and CDR2 is SNTAGT. The CDR3: CASSEGSESTDTQYF. DNA for the CDR3: TGTGCCAGCAGTGAAGGATCGGAGAGCACAGATACGCAGTATTTT.

The J gene is TRBJ1-1, the V gene TRBV7-9, with 9 bases matching TRBD1. The junction had 3 bases not matched to a gene; V was cut back by 1 base and J by 9 bases. CDR3 length equals 13 residues. Looked up from germline, CDR1 is SEHNR and CDR2 is FQNEAQ (reference sequence). The CDR3 protein is CASSLGQGEKAFF. CDR3 sequence (DNA): TGTGCCAGCAGCTTAGGACAGGGGGAAAAAGCTTTCTTT.

The chain combines TRBV2 with TRBJ1-5, with no clear D. Germline values: CDR1 SNHLY, CDR2 FYNNEI. This CDR3 is 14 amino acids long. V was trimmed by 9 bases and J by 0 bases, leaving 12 bases between them. The CDR3 loop reads CASQATYSNQPQHF. Here the CDR3 DNA reads TGTGCCAGTCAGGCTACCTATAGCAATCAGCCCCAGCATTTT.

This chain links TRBV2 with TRBJ2-7; no definite D call. Germline V gives CDR1 SNHLY, CDR2 FYNNEI. The CDR3 runs to 14 residues. V gave up 3 bases and J gave up 3 bases, with 12 bases separating them. Here the CDR3 reads CASSDGGINYEQYF. Here the CDR3 DNA reads TGTGCCAGCAGTGACGGCGGCATCAACTACGAGCAGTACTTC. The variable domain in full, with the rest retrieved from reference TRBV2 and TRBJ2-7, is EPEVTQTPSHQVTQMGQEVILRCVPISNHLYFYWYRQILGQKVEFLVSFYNNEISEKSEIFDDQFSVERPDGSNFTLKIRSTKLEDSAMYFCASSDGGINYEQYFGPGTRLTVT.

This clone occurred once. This sequence joins TRBV12-3 or TRBV12-4 and TRBJ1-1, with D maybe TRBD1 (6 bases). V was clipped by 6 bases and J by 5 bases, with 10 bases between them. This CDR3 spans 12 amino acids. CDR3 nucleotides: TGTGCCAGCAGAGAACAGGGAACTGAAGCTTTCTTT. It is translated as CASREQGTEAFF.

The chain carries TRBV5-6 and TRBJ2-1; D call uncertain. The V and J ends lost 2 bases and 0 bases respectively, with 6 bases between them. CDR1 is SGHDT, CDR2 YYEEEE, per germline. The CDR3 covers 14 residues. DNA for the CDR3: TGTGCCAGCAGCTTTACTGACTCCTACAATGAGCAGTTCTTC. This translates into CASSFTDSYNEQFF.

This rearrangement joins TRBV7-6 to TRBJ1-1, with TRBD1 matching 8 bases. Germline-derived CDR1 and CDR2 are SGHVS and FNYEAQ. CDR3 size: 16 residues. The V and J ends lost 5 bases and 6 bases, in that order; junction bases with no gene match: 14. CDR3 amino acids: CASSHIKTGAPSEAFF. CDR3 bases: TGTGCCAGCAGCCACATCAAGACAGGGGCGCCGTCTGAAGCTTTCTTT.

The chain carries TRBV5-8 and TRBJ1-2; no reliable D call. The CDR3 loop spans 13 amino acids. Trimming cost V 2 bases and J 6 bases, with 11 bases left between them. Germline V lookup: CDR1 SGHTS, CDR2 YDEGEE. The CDR3 region has the DNA TGTGCCAGCAGCTTAAGTGAGATCAATGGCTACACCTTC. This sequence encodes CASSLSEINGYTF.

This chain uses TRBV7-9 with TRBJ1-6, with unresolved D. Deletions cut 6 bases from V and 12 bases from J, with 12 bases between. CDR3 size: 12 residues. Per the germline V gene, CDR1 is SEHNR and CDR2 is FQNEAQ (reference sequence). CDR3 loop: CASSLRELPLHF. The CDR3 DNA reads as TGTGCCAGCAGTCTTCGGGAGCTACCCCTCCACTTT.

The chain uses TRBV7-9 and TRBJ1-2; 7 bases fit TRBD1. Trimming removed 1 base from V and 13 bases from J; junction bases left unmatched: 15. The CDR3 is 15 amino acids. Germline V gene sequence: CDR1 SEHNR, CDR2 FQNEAQ (reference sequence). The CDR3 bases are TGTGCCAGCAGCTTAGGTGCGGGGACAGACCCTGGATGCACCTTC. This translates into CASSLGAGTDPGCTF.

This chain joins TRBV12-5 and TRBJ1-1; no firm D call. There are 13 residues in the CDR3. V dropped 4 bases and J dropped 4 bases, with 10 bases sitting between them. Germline loops: CDR1 LGHNT, CDR2 FRNRAP. The CDR3 protein is CASGYGATTEAFF. The CDR3 nucleotides are TGTGCTAGTGGTTACGGTGCCACCACTGAAGCTTTCTTT.

The rearrangement links TRBV7-2 to TRBJ1-3; no firm D call. The germline V and J ends were trimmed by 0 bases and 0 bases, with 9 bases remaining between them. From germline, CDR1 is SGHTA and CDR2 FQGNSA. The CDR3 runs to 16 residues. CDR3 sequence (DNA): TGTGCCAGCAGCTTAGCGCGGAGCATCTCTGGAAACACCATATATTTT. This gives the protein CASSLARSISGNTIYF.

The V and J genes are TRBV14 and TRBJ1-2; maybe TRBD1 (5 bases). The V gene lost 0 bases and the J gene lost 4 bases, with 12 bases spanning the gap. The CDR3 loop spans 15 amino acids. Germline V lookup: CDR1 SGHDN, CDR2 FVKESK. In DNA form, the CDR3 reads TGTGCCAGCAGCCAAGACCTAGGACACCCCTATGGCTACACCTTC. This encodes CASSQDLGHPYGYTF.

The J gene is TRBJ2-2, the V gene TRBV2; D is uncertain. Germline assignment: CDR1 SNHLY and CDR2 FYNNEI. The CDR3 consists of 13 residues. Trimming stripped 6 bases from V and 3 bases from J, with 8 bases between. This CDR3 reads CASREQDTGELFF. The CDR3 nucleotides are TGTGCCAGCAGAGAGCAAGACACCGGGGAGCTGTTTTTT. The variable domain in full, completed from reference TRBV2 and TRBJ2-2, reads EPEVTQTPSHQVTQMGQEVILRCVPISNHLYFYWYRQILGQKVEFLVSFYNNEISEKSEIFDDQFSVERPDGSNFTLKIRSTKLEDSAMYFCASREQDTGELFFGEGSRLTVL.

The chain couples TRBV7-6 to TRBJ2-5, with a possible D match to TRBD2 (5 bases). Looked up from germline, CDR1 is SGHVS and CDR2 is FNYEAQ. Deletions cut 5 bases from V and 5 bases from J, with 15 bases between. The CDR3 sequence is 14 residues long. CDR3 coding DNA: TGTGCCAGCAGCCCCACCGGGGTGGGTGAGACCCAGTACTTC. Translation gives CASSPTGVGETQYF.

The chain employs TRBV24-1 and TRBJ2-5; 7 nucleotides match TRBD1. CDR1 is KGHDR, CDR2 SFDVKD, per germline. V was pared by 5 bases and J by 2 bases, with 7 bases of the junction left unmatched. This CDR3 contains 15 residues. DNA of the CDR3: TGTGCCACCAGTGGTAGGGGGCCGGTACAAGAGACCCAGTACTTC. As protein: CATSGRGPVQETQYF.

This sequence joins TRBV15 and TRBJ2-1; D perhaps matches TRBD1 (5 bases). The germline V gene has CDR1 LNHNV and CDR2 YYDKDF (reference sequence). The CDR3 consists of 14 residues. The ends were cut back, 0 bases at V and 5 bases at J, with 8 bases in the middle. The CDR3 is CATSRDWGHNEQFF. The CDR3 coding sequence is TGTGCCACCAGCAGAGATTGGGGCCACAATGAGCAGTTCTTC.